This TCR beta chain was sequenced during a study of T-cell reconstitution after alpha-beta-depleted transplantation in children. Molecular barcoding with unique molecular identifiers was used for the TCRbeta library. TCRdb re-analysed the PCR reads in MiXCR, keeping a single row per CDR3 protein. Found here are about 1,000,000 distinct CDR3 sequences, roughly 29% of them singletons; the top ten hold roughly 28%. Study results and caveats: Newly produced T cells mostly provided counts and TCRbeta diversity after one year, as hyperexpanded clones declined.

This clonotype appeared a few times. Its antigen is unknown. The CDR3 is 13 residues long. Deletions cut 8 bases from V and 3 bases from J, with 12 bases between. CDR1 and CDR2 (germline): SNHLY, FYNNEI. The specimen comprised PBMCs, mostly from graft donor cells, sampled 360 days after TCRalphabeta/CD19-depleted stem cell transplant. The genes are TRBV2 and TRBJ2-3; no definite D call. The receptor's source is a boy younger than two who had a stem cell transplant for SCID, so the T cells may come from the graft donor. The chain's CDR3 is CASPLLETDTQYF. CDR3 sequence (DNA): TGTGCCAGCCCTCTTTTGGAGACAGATACGCAGTATTTT.